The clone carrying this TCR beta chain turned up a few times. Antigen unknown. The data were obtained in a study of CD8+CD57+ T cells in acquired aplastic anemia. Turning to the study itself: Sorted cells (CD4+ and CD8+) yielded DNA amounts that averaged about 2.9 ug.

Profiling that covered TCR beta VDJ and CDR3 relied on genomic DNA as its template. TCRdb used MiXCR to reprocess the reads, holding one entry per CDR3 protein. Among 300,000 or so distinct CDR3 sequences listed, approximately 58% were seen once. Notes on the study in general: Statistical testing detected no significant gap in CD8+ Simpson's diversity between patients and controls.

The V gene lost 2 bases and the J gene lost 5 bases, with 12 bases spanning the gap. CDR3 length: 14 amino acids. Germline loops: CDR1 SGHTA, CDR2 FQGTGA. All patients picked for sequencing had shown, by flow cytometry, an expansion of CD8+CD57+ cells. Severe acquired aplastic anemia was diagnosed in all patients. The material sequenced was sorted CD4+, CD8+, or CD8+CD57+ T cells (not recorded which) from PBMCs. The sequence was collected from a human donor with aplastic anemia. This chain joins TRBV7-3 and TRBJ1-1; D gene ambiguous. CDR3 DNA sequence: TGTGCCAGCAGCTTACTCCCGGATGGGACTGAAGCTTTCTTT. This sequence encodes CASSLLPDGTEAFF.